The subject of this entry is one T cell receptor beta chain. Its antigen is unknown. The V gene's germline CDR1 is DFQATT and CDR2 SNEGSKA (reference sequence). After removal of 3 bases from V and 2 bases from J, the junction contained 4 bases not matched to a gene. This CDR3 comprises 13 residues. It was genomic DNA that served as the template for profiling TCR beta VDJ and CDR3. TCRdb re-analysed the reads in MiXCR, keeping a single row per CDR3 protein. The sample contains about 200,000 distinct CDR3 sequences, roughly 60% of which appear only once. CD8+CD57+ cell expansion had been shown by flow cytometry in patients chosen for sequencing. The data are from a study of CD8+CD57+ T cells in acquired aplastic anemia. Study details: The study obtained an average of approximately 2.9 ug of DNA from sorted CD4+ and CD8+ cells. Broader study findings: Significance was not reached for CD8+ Simpson's diversity between patients and controls. Both patients and controls carried the same twenty-nine CD8+ CDR3 sequences.

The chain has TRBV20-1 and TRBJ2-7; 7 bases agree with TRBD2. What was sequenced was sorted CD4+, CD8+, or CD8+CD57+ T cells (not recorded which) from PBMCs. This clonotype was sampled from a human donor with aplastic anemia. The chain's CDR3 is CSASPSGTYEQYF. In DNA, the CDR3 is TGCAGTGCTAGTCCTAGCGGAACCTACGAGCAGTACTTC.